This TCR beta chain is from a study of shared clonotypes between healthy human individuals. The study, taken as a whole, reports: The genetic and exposure-history diversity represented was limited by few donors. Non-shared clonotypes had lower generation probabilities than those shared by all four donors.

Every subset had its genomic DNA shared out evenly among several immunoSEQ plates. Assay: immunoSEQ multiplex PCR; the TCRdb copy retains only in-frame clones and omits some. Altogether 650,000 to 750,000 clones are present, more than 70% being singletons, with the ten largest covering 1.8%. The table lists this clone with a count of one. What it binds is not known. V trimming: 4 bases; J trimming: 1 base; junction bases outside the gene matches: 1. Germline CDR1 MNHEY, CDR2 SMNVEV (reference sequence). There are 14 residues in the CDR3. The rearrangement joins TRBV27 to TRBJ2-4, with 7 bases identical to TRBD2. The sequenced sample consisted of memory CD4+ T cells sorted from blood. Subset: CD45RA-negative fraction. This TCR was sampled from a woman aged 30 to 39 in good health. CDR3 DNA sequence: TGTGCCAGCAGTTCCGGGGGGGCCAAAAACATTCAGTACTTC. Protein: CASSSGGAKNIQYF.